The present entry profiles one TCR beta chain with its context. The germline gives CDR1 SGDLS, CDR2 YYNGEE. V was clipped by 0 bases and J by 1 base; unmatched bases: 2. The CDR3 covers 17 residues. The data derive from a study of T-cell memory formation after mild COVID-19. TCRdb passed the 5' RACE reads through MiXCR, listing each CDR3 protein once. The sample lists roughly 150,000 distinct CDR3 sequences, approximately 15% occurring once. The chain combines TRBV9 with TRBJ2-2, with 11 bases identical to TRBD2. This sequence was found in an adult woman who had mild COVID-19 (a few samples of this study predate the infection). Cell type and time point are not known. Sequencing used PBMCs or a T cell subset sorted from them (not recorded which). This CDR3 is CASSVGLAGKNTGELFF. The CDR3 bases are TGTGCCAGCAGCGTAGGACTAGCGGGAAAGAACACCGGGGAGCTGTTTTTT. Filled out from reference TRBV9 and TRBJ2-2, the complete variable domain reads DSGVTQTPKHLITATGQRVTLRCSPRSGDLSVYWYQQSLDQGLQFLIQYYNGEERAKGNILERFSAQQFPDLHSELNLSSLELGDSALYFCASSVGLAGKNTGELFFGEGSRLTVL.